This T cell receptor (beta chain) derives from a study of T cell responses to AZD1222 COVID-19 vaccine. Study results and caveats: Most donors were white British and more were female, and clonal diversity was possibly underestimated. Within unmutated variant regions lay the reported targets of nearly half of spike-specific TCRs.

Using immunoSEQ multiplex PCR, the repertoire was profiled, and TCRdb retains in-frame clones only, with some absent. This table holds about 150,000 clones, 90% found once. V lost 6 bases and J 3 bases, leaving 11 bases between the germline ends. This CDR3 region has 14 residues. Germline CDR1 is SNHLY and CDR2 is FYNNEI. For this clone: The target antigen is unknown.

This clonotype was sampled from an adult in good health. This sample comprised peripheral blood, obtained on day 0 of AZD1222 vaccination. J is TRBJ1-4 and V is TRBV2; no definite D call. The CDR3: CASRKFSANEKLFF. CDR3 coding DNA: TGTGCCAGCAGAAAGTTTAGCGCTAATGAAAAACTGTTTTTT. Variable domain in full (rest from reference TRBV2 and TRBJ1-4): EPEVTQTPSHQVTQMGQEVILRCVPISNHLYFYWYRQILGQKVEFLVSFYNNEISEKSEIFDDQFSVERPDGSNFTLKIRSTKLEDSAMYFCASRKFSANEKLFFGSGTQLSVL.